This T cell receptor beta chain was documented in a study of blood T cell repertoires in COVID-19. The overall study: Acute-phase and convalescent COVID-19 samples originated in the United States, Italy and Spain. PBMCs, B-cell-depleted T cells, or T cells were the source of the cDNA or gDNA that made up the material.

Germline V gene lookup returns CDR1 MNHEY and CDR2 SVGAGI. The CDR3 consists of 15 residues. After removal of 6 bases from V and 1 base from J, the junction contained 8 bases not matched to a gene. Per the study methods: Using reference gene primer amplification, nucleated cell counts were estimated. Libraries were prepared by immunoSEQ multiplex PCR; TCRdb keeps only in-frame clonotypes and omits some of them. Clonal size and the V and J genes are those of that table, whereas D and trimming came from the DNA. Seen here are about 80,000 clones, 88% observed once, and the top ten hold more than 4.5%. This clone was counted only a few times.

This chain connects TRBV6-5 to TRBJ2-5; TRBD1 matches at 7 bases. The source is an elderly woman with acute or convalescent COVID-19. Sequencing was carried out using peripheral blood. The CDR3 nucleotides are TGTGCCAGCAGGCATAGACAGGGCCCCCAAGAGACCCAGTACTTC. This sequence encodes CASRHRQGPQETQYF.